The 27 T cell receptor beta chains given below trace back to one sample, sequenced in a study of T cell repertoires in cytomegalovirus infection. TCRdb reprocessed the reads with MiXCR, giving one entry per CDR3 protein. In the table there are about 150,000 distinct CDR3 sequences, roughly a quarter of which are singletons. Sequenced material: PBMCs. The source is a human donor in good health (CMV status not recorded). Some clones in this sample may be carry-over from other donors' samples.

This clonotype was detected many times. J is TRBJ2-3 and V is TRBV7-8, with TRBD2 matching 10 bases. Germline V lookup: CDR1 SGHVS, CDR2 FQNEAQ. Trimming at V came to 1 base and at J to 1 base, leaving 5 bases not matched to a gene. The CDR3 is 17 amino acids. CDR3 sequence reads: CASSLGTSGPRTDTQYF. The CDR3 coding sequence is TGTGCCAGCAGCTTAGGGACTAGCGGACCACGCACAGATACGCAGTATTTT.

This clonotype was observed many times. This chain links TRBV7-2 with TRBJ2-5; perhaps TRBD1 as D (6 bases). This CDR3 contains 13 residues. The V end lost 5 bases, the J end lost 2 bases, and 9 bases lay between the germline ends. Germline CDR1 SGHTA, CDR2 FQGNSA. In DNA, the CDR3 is TGTGCCAGCAGCCGCGACAGGCAAGAGACCCAGTACTTC. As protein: CASSRDRQETQYF.

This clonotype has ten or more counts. CDR3 sequence reads: CASSLGGLNTEAFF. The DNA of the CDR3 is TGTGCCAGCAGCCTCGGGGGCTTAAACACTGAAGCTTTCTTT. This chain joins TRBV7-3 and TRBJ1-1; D may be TRBD1 (6 bases). The CDR3 totals 14 residues. V lost 5 bases to trimming and J lost 2 bases, with 12 bases between them. CDR1 SGHTA and CDR2 FQGTGA come from the germline V gene.

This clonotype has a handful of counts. The CDR3 spells CASKPSPGQATYTQYF. The CDR3 region has the DNA TGCGCCAGCAAGCCAAGCCCGGGACAAGCTACCTATACGCAGTATTTT. The rearrangement joins TRBV5-1 to TRBJ2-3; D is possibly TRBD1 (6 bases). The germline gives CDR1 SGHRS, CDR2 YFSETQ. The CDR3 is 16 amino acids. Trimming pared 6 bases from V and 7 bases from J, leaving 24 bases between.

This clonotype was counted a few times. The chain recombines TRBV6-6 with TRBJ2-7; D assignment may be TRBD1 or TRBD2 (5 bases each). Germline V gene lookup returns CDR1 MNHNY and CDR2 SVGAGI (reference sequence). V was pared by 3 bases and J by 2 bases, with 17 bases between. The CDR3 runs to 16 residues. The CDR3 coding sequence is TGTGCCAGCAGTTATGATCTGGGACCCAGGCCCTACGAGCAGTACTTC. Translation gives CASSYDLGPRPYEQYF.

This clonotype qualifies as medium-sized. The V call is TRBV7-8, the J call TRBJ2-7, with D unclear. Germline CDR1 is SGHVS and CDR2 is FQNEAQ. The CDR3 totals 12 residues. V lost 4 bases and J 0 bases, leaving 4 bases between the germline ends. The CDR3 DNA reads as TGTGCCAGCAGCTCCAGCTCCTACGAGCAGTACTTC. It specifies CASSSSSYEQYF.

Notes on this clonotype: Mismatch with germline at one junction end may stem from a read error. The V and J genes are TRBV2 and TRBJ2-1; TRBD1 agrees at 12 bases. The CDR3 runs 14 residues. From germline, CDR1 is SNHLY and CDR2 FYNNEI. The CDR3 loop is CASSEGTGGDEQFF. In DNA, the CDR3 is TGTGCCAGCAGCGAAGGGACAGGGGGCGATGAGCAGTTCTTC.

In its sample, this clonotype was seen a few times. CDR3 region: CSAWTGRASRSNQPQHF. CDR3 nucleotide sequence: TGCAGTGCTTGGACAGGGCGGGCGAGTCGGAGCAATCAGCCCCAGCATTTT. The chain carries TRBV20-1 and TRBJ1-5, with 8 nucleotides matching TRBD1. V gave up 5 bases and J gave up 1 base; unmatched junction bases: 13. This CDR3 has 17 residues. CDR1 DFQATT and CDR2 SNEGSKA come from the germline V gene (reference sequence).

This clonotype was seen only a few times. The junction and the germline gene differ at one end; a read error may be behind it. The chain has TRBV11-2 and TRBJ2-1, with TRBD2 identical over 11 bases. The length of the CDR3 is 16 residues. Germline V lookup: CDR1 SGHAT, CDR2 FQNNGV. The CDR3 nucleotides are TGTTCCAGCAGCGCACCTACTAGCGGGAGCAAGAGTGAGCAGTTCTTC. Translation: CSSSAPTSGSKSEQFF. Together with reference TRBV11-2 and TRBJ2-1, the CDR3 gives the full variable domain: EAGVAQSPRYKIIEKRQSVAFWCNPISGHATLYWYQQILGQGPKLLIQFQNNGVVDDSQLPKDRFSAERLKGVDSTLKIQPAKLEDSAVYLCSSSAPTSGSKSEQFFGPGTRLTVL.

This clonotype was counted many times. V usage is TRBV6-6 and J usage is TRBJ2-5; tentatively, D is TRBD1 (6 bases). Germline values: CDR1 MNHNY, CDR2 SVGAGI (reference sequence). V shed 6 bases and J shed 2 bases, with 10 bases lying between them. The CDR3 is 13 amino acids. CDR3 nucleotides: TGTGCCAGCAGACGACAGGAGCAAGAGACCCAGTACTTC. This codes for CASRRQEQETQYF.

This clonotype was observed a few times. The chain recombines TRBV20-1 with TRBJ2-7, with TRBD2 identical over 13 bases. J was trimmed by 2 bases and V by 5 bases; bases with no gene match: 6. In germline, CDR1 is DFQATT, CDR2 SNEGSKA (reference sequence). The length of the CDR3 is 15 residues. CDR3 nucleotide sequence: TGCAGTGCTTCGGGACTAGCGGGACTCGCCTACGAGCAGTACTTC. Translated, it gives CSASGLAGLAYEQYF.

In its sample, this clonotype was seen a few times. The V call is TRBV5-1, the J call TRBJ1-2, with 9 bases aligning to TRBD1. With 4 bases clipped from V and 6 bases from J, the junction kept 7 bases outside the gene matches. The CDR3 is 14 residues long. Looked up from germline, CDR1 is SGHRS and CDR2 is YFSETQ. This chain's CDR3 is CASSPPGTGHGYTF. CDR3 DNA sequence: TGCGCCAGCAGCCCACCTGGGACAGGGCATGGCTACACCTTC. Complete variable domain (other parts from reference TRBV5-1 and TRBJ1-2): KAGVTQTPRYLIKTRGQQVTLSCSPISGHRSVSWYQQTPGQGLQFLFEYFSETQRNKGNFPGRFSGRQFSNSRSEMNVSTLELGDSALYLCASSPPGTGHGYTFGSGTRLTVV.

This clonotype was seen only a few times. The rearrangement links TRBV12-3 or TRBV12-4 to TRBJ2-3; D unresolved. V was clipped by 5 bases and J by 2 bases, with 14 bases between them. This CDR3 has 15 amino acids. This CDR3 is CASSRSRTFTDTQYF. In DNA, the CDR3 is TGTGCCAGCAGTCGATCTAGGACCTTCACAGATACGCAGTATTTT.

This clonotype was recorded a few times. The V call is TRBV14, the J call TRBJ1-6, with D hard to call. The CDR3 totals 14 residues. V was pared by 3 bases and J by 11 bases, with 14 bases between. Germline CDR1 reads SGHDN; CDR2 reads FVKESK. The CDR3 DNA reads TGTGCCAGCAGCCAGGGTGGGAGCCTCACACCCCTCCACTTT. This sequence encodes CASSQGGSLTPLHF.

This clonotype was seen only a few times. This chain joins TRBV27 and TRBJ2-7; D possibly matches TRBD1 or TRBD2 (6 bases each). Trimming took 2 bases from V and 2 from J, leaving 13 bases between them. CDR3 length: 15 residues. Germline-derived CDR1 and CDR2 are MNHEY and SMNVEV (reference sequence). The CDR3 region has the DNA TGTGCCAGCAGTTTAAACGGGGGCGGCGCCTACGAGCAGTACTTC. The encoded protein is CASSLNGGGAYEQYF.

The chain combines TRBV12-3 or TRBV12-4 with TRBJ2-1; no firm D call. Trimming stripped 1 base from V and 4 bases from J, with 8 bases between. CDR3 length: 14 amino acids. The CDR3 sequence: CASSLGSMYNEQFF. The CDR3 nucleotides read TGTGCCAGCAGTTTAGGGTCTATGTACAATGAGCAGTTCTTC.

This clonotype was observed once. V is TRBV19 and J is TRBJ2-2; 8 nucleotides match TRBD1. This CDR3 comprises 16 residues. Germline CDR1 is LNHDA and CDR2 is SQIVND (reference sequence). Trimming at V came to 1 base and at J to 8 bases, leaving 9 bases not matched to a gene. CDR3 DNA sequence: TGTGCCAGTAGTATAGTGGTGCAGGGGGCAAAAGGGGAGCTGTTTTTT. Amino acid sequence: CASSIVVQGAKGELFF.

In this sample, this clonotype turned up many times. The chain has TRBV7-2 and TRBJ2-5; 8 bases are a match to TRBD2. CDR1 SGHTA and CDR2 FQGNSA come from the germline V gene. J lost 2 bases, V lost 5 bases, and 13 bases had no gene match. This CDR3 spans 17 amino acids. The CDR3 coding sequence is TGTGCCAGCAGCGCCAGCTTCCGGGGGGGCTTACAAGAGACCCAGTACTTC. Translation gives CASSASFRGGLQETQYF.

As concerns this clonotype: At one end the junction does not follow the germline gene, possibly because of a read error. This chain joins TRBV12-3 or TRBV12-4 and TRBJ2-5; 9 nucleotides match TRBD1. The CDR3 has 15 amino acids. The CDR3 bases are TGTGCCAGCAGTCTAGACGGGACAGGGAGTCGGACCCGGTACTTC. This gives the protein CASSLDGTGSRTRYF.

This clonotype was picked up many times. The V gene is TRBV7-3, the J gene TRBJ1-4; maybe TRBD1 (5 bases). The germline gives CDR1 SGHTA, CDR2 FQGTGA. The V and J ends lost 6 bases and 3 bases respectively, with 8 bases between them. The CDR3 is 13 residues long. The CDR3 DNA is TGTGCCAGCAGTCCAGGGCCTAATGAAAAACTGTTTTTT. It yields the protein CASSPGPNEKLFF.

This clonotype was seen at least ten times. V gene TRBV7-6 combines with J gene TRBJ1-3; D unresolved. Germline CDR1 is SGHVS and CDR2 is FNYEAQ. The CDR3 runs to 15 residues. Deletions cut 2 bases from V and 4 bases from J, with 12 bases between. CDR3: CASSLSADGGNTIYF. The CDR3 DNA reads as TGTGCCAGCAGCTTATCGGCGGACGGAGGAAACACCATATATTTT.

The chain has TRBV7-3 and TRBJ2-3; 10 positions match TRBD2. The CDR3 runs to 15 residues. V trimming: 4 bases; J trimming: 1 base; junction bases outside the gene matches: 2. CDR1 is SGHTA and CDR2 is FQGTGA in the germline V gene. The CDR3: CASSSSGRGTDTQYF. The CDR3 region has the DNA TGTGCCAGCAGCTCCAGCGGGAGGGGCACAGATACGCAGTATTTT. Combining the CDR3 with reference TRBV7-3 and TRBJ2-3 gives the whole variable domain GAGVSQTPSNKVTEKGKYVELRCDPISGHTALYWYRQSLGQGPEFLIYFQGTGAADDSGLPNDRFFAVRPEGSVSTLKIQRTERGDSAVYLCASSSSGRGTDTQYFGPGTRLTVL.

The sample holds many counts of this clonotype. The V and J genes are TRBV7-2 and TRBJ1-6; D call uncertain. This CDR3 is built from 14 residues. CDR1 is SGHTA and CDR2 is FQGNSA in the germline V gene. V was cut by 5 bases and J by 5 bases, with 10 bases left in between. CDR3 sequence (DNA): TGTGCCAGCAGCCCCCACTGGGATAATTCACCCCTCCACTTT. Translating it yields CASSPHWDNSPLHF.

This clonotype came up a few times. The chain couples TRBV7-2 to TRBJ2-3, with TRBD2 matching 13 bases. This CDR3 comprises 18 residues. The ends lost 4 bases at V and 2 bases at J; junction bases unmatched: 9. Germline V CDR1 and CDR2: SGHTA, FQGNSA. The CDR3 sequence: CASSSPTSGRRVTDTQYF. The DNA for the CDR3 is TGTGCCAGCAGCTCTCCGACTAGCGGGAGGCGGGTCACAGATACGCAGTATTTT.

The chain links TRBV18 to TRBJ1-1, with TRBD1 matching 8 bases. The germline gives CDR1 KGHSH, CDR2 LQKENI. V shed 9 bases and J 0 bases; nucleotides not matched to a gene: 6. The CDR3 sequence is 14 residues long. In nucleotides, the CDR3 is TGTGCCAGTCGGACAGGGAAAGTGAACACTGAAGCTTTCTTT. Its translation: CASRTGKVNTEAFF.

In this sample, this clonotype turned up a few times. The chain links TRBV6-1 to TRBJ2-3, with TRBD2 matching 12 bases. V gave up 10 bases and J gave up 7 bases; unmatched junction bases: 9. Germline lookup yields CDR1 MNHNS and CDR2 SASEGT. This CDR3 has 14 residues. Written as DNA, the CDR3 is TGTGCCACTGTCCTAGCGGGGGGGGTGCATACGCAGTATTTT. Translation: CATVLAGGVHTQYF.

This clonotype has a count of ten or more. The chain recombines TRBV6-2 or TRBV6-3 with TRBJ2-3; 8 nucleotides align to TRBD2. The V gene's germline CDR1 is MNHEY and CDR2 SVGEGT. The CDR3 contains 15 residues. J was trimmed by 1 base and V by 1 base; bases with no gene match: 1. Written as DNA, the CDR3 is TGTGCCAGCAGTTACTTCGGGAGGGGCACAGATACGCAGTATTTT. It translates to CASSYFGRGTDTQYF.